The 2 T cell receptor beta chains below all came from one sample that was sequenced in a study of T cell responses to AZD1222 COVID-19 vaccine. Produced via immunoSEQ multiplex PCR; TCRdb's table is partial and in-frame only. The repertoire holds fewer than 120,000 clones, with roughly 92% as singletons. The sequenced sample was peripheral blood, obtained 28 days after the second AZD1222 dose. The receptors come from an adult who received the AZD1222 COVID-19 vaccine.

This clone was observed once. CDR3: CASGTGGLGYGYTF. CDR3 DNA: TGTGCCAGCGGGACAGGGGGCTTAGGATATGGCTACACCTTC. The chain links TRBV7-9 to TRBJ1-2; TRBD1 aligns across 12 bases. This CDR3 comprises 14 residues. The germline CDR1 and CDR2 sequences are SEHNR and FQNEAQ (reference sequence). Trimming cost V 8 bases and J 5 bases; bases outside gene matches: 6.

The CDR3 spells CASSIGGRLVSGANVLTF. CDR3 coding DNA: TGTGCCAGTAGTATCGGGGGTCGACTCGTCTCTGGGGCCAACGTCCTGACTTTC. The V and J genes are TRBV19 and TRBJ2-6; possibly TRBD2 for D (6 bases). The CDR3 loop spans 18 amino acids. V was pared by 3 bases and J by 0 bases, with 15 bases between. Germline V gene data show CDR1 as LNHDA and CDR2 as SQIVND (reference sequence).